The 8 T cell receptor beta chains in this list originate from one sample, sequenced in a study. Each CDR3 protein is one row after TCRdb ran MiXCR on the RT-PCR reads. The sample lists almost 700,000 distinct CDR3 sequences, over 12% seen once, with 3.6% in the top ten. What was sequenced was memory CD4+ T cells from blood. The receptors shown here come from a female donor in good health, serving as a healthy control.

This clonotype has ten or more counts. The chain is built from TRBV24-1 and TRBJ2-5; maybe TRBD1 (6 bases). The length of the CDR3 is 15 residues. With 0 bases removed from V and 5 bases from J, the gap between germline ends came to 12 bases. Germline V gene lookup returns CDR1 KGHDR and CDR2 SFDVKD. The CDR3 is CATSDLRTARETQYF. CDR3 nucleotide sequence: TGTGCCACCAGTGATTTGCGGACAGCTCGGGAGACCCAGTACTTC.

This clonotype appeared a few times. V gene TRBV7-3 combines with J gene TRBJ2-1, with 9 bases identical to TRBD1. CDR1 is SGHTA, CDR2 FQGTGA, per germline. V lost 5 bases, J lost 3 bases, and 8 bases stayed unmatched. CDR3 size: 16 residues. CDR3 region: CASSPRGTGRYNEQFF. The CDR3 DNA reads as TGTGCCAGCAGCCCAAGGGGGACAGGGCGCTACAATGAGCAGTTCTTC.

V is TRBV20-1 and J is TRBJ2-5; D remains unclear. The CDR3 has 11 residues. The V end was cut by 2 bases, the J end by 5 bases, with 6 bases between. CDR1 and CDR2 (germline): DFQATT, SNEGSKA (reference sequence). The DNA for the CDR3 is TGCAGTGCTAGATGGACGGAGACCCAGTACTTC. Its protein product is CSARWTETQYF.

A few counts support this clonotype. The chain is built from TRBV9 and TRBJ1-1; D ambiguous. Germline assignment: CDR1 SGDLS and CDR2 YYNGEE. The CDR3 runs 14 residues. V was clipped by 0 bases and J by 4 bases, with 10 bases between them. The CDR3 DNA is TGTGCCAGCAGCGTAGGTGGGGTATCCACTGAAGCTTTCTTT. Residues: CASSVGGVSTEAFF.

This clonotype was counted between two and nine times. The chain links TRBV20-1 to TRBJ1-6, with D uncertain. The germline V gene has CDR1 DFQATT and CDR2 SNEGSKA (reference sequence). This CDR3 has 15 residues. Trimming stripped 0 bases from V and 7 bases from J, with 13 bases between. CDR3 coding DNA: TGCAGTGCTAGAGATCTGGGTTCTTCCAATTCACCCCTCCACTTT. As protein: CSARDLGSSNSPLHF.

There are a few counts of this clonotype. The chain combines TRBV18 with TRBJ2-7; a weak D match, TRBD1 (5 bases). V gave up 2 bases and J gave up 3 bases, with 8 bases separating them. Germline-derived CDR1 and CDR2 are KGHSH and LQKENI. The CDR3 is 13 amino acids. This CDR3 is CASSPGANYEQYF. The CDR3 DNA reads TGTGCCAGCTCACCAGGGGCAAACTACGAGCAGTACTTC.

This clonotype was observed a few times. This chain uses TRBV10-3 with TRBJ1-2, with unresolved D. Germline V lookup: CDR1 ENHRY, CDR2 SYGVKD. The CDR3 is made up of 12 amino acids. V lost 6 bases and J 1 base, leaving 6 bases between the germline ends. The CDR3: CAISNSNYGYTF. Here the CDR3 DNA reads TGTGCCATCAGCAACAGTAACTATGGCTACACCTTC.

The chain employs TRBV5-6 and TRBJ2-1; 10 nucleotides line up with TRBD2. Germline assignment: CDR1 SGHDT and CDR2 YYEEEE. The trim removed 4 bases at V and 6 bases at J, leaving 10 bases unmatched. This CDR3 comprises 16 residues. This chain's CDR3 is CASSPTASGSFNEQFF. The CDR3 nucleotides read TGTGCCAGCAGCCCCACCGCTAGCGGGAGTTTCAATGAGCAGTTCTTC.